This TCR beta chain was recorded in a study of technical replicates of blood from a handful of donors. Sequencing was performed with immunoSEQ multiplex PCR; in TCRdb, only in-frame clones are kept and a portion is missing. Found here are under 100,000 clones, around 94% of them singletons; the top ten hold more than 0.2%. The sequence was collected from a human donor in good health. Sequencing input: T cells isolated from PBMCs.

Here the CDR3 reads CASSLEGTRTGELFF. The CDR3 DNA reads TGCGCCAGCAGCTTGGAAGGGACTCGGACCGGGGAGCTGTTTTTT. The V and J genes are TRBV5-1 and TRBJ2-2; possible D gene TRBD2, 6 bases. The CDR3 loop spans 15 amino acids. The V and J ends lost 0 bases and 5 bases respectively, with 11 bases between them. The germline V gene encodes CDR1 SGHRS and CDR2 YFSETQ.